The 26 T cell receptor beta chains listed next were all sequenced from one sample in a study of cytomegalovirus exposure and HLA in healthy donors. The PCR had 60 Vbeta and 13 Jbeta primers. The table came from immunoSEQ multiplex PCR; TCRdb's copy has only in-frame clones and leaves some out. The data hold hundreds of thousands of clones, with 82% observed a single time. The sequencing sample was made of PBMCs. The receptors were gathered from a man aged 40-55 years in good health and CMV-seropositive.

This clone has just a few counts. The rearrangement links TRBV5-6 to TRBJ1-4; the D is unclear. V was clipped by 1 base and J by 5 bases, with 15 bases between them. CDR3 length: 16 residues. The germline V gene has CDR1 SGHDT and CDR2 YYEEEE. CDR3 coding DNA: TGTGCCAGCAGCTTGACACCCTTAATATCAAATGAAAAACTGTTTTTT. Translated: CASSLTPLISNEKLFF.

The chain links TRBV11-3 to TRBJ2-1; tentative D call: TRBD2 (5 bases). From germline, CDR1 is SGHNT and CDR2 YENEEA. The ends were cut back, 1 base at V and 7 bases at J, with 5 bases in the middle. The CDR3 totals 12 residues. The CDR3: CASSLGRNEQFF. Here the CDR3 DNA reads TGTGCCAGCAGCTTAGGGAGGAATGAGCAGTTCTTC.

The V gene is TRBV28, the J gene TRBJ2-7; 7 bases are shared with TRBD1. The V and J ends lost 6 bases and 1 base, in that order; junction bases with no gene match: 6. Germline CDR1 reads MDHEN; CDR2 reads SYDVKM. The CDR3 contains 14 residues. CDR3 loop: CASSAQDRSYEQYF. The CDR3 DNA sequence: TGTGCCAGCAGCGCCCAGGACAGGTCCTACGAGCAGTACTTC.

This clone has a handful of counts. V usage is TRBV14 and J usage is TRBJ1-4; 11 bases agree with TRBD1. The ends lost 3 bases at V and 5 bases at J; junction bases unmatched: 5. The length of the CDR3 is 16 residues. In germline, CDR1 is SGHDN, CDR2 FVKESK. CDR3 sequence (DNA): TGTGCCAGCAGCCATTTGGACAGGGGGCCCAATGAAAAACTGTTTTTT. The encoded protein is CASSHLDRGPNEKLFF.

This chain uses TRBV11-1 with TRBJ1-1; D unresolved. V lost 1 base, J lost 7 bases, and 4 bases lay in between. CDR3 length: 11 amino acids. CDR1 SGHAT and CDR2 FQDESV come from the germline V gene (reference sequence). Here the CDR3 reads CASSLGLEAFF. The DNA for the CDR3 is TGTGCCAGCAGCTTAGGGCTTGAAGCTTTCTTT.

CDR3 nucleotide sequence: TGTGCCAGCAGTCCCTTCCCAGGGGATTACAATGAGCAGTTCTTC. It is translated as CASSPFPGDYNEQFF. The rearrangement uses TRBV9 and TRBJ2-1; tentatively, D is TRBD1 (6 bases). Trimming took 5 bases from V and 4 from J, leaving 16 bases between them. Per the germline V gene, CDR1 is SGDLS and CDR2 is YYNGEE. This CDR3 spans 15 amino acids.

The chain employs TRBV2 and TRBJ2-3, with 11 nucleotides matching TRBD2. The junction had 10 bases not matched to a gene; V was cut back by 4 bases and J by 4 bases. The CDR3 covers 17 residues. CDR1 is SNHLY, CDR2 FYNNEI, per germline. CDR3 in amino acids: CASSGGVAGGPPDTQYF. The CDR3 bases are TGTGCCAGCAGTGGGGGAGTAGCGGGAGGGCCCCCAGATACGCAGTATTTT. Full variable domain (outside the CDR3, taken from reference TRBV2 and TRBJ2-3): EPEVTQTPSHQVTQMGQEVILRCVPISNHLYFYWYRQILGQKVEFLVSFYNNEISEKSEIFDDQFSVERPDGSNFTLKIRSTKLEDSAMYFCASSGGVAGGPPDTQYFGPGTRLTVL.

This sequence joins TRBV7-2 and TRBJ1-3, with 9 bases aligning to TRBD1. With 4 bases clipped from V and 0 bases from J, the junction kept 7 bases outside the gene matches. The germline V gene encodes CDR1 SGHTA and CDR2 FQGNSA. The CDR3 is 17 residues long. The CDR3: CASSSRGQGNSGNTIYF. The CDR3, as DNA: TGTGCCAGCAGCTCACGAGGACAGGGGAACTCTGGAAACACCATATATTTT.

V usage is TRBV5-1 and J usage is TRBJ1-1; 7 nucleotides match TRBD1. The germline gives CDR1 SGHRS, CDR2 YFSETQ. After removal of 4 bases from V and 1 base from J, the junction contained 10 bases not matched to a gene. This CDR3 has 16 residues. CDR3 bases: TGCGCCAGCAGCCTCAGGGGGAATACGTGGAACACTGAAGCTTTCTTT. This encodes CASSLRGNTWNTEAFF.

V usage is TRBV7-3 and J usage is TRBJ2-3, with 7 bases identical to TRBD2. The CDR3 is 15 residues long. The J segment lost 2 bases and the V segment lost 6 bases, leaving 8 bases of the junction unmatched. The germline CDR1 and CDR2 sequences are SGHTA and FQGTGA. The CDR3 here is CASSPTSAYTDTQYF. Written as DNA, the CDR3 is TGTGCCAGCAGTCCAACTAGCGCATACACAGATACGCAGTATTTT.

The chain recombines TRBV6-1 with TRBJ1-3; TRBD1 matches at 8 bases. V was pared by 9 bases and J by 0 bases, with 4 bases of the junction left unmatched. Per the germline V gene, CDR1 is MNHNS and CDR2 is SASEGT. This CDR3 region has 14 residues. The CDR3 DNA sequence: TGTGCCAGTTACGGGACAGGCTCTGGAAACACCATATATTTT. As protein: CASYGTGSGNTIYF.

The chain combines TRBV5-8 with TRBJ2-7, with 14 bases aligning to TRBD2. The CDR3 has 16 residues. J was trimmed by 2 bases and V by 4 bases; bases with no gene match: 5. Germline CDR1 is SGHTS and CDR2 is YDEGEE. The CDR3 protein is CASSKTSGRAAYEQYF. DNA of the CDR3: TGTGCCAGCAGCAAGACTAGCGGGAGGGCTGCCTACGAGCAGTACTTC. Drawing the rest from reference TRBV5-8 and TRBJ2-7, the complete variable domain is EAGVTQSPTHLIKTRGQQATLRCSPISGHTSVYWYQQALGLGLQFLLWYDEGEERNRGNFPPRFSGRQFPNYSSELNVNALELEDSALYLCASSKTSGRAAYEQYFGPGTRLTVT.

The genes are TRBV5-4 and TRBJ2-1; no clear D. Germline CDR1 SGHNT, CDR2 YYREEE (reference sequence). This CDR3 has 14 residues. Deletions cut 0 bases from V and 0 bases from J, with 4 bases between. CDR3 nucleotide sequence: TGTGCCAGCAGCTTGGACACCTCCTACAATGAGCAGTTCTTC. Residues: CASSLDTSYNEQFF.

The chain couples TRBV7-3 to TRBJ1-3; 9 nucleotides agree with TRBD1. Germline V gene sequence: CDR1 SGHTA, CDR2 FQGTGA. V shed 5 bases, J shed 2 bases, and the junction held 4 bases outside the gene matches. The CDR3 consists of 15 residues. CDR3 bases: TGTGCCAGCAGCCAGGACAGGGGAACTGGAAACACCATATATTTT. Translated: CASSQDRGTGNTIYF.

This clone was counted only a few times. The chain employs TRBV6-5 and TRBJ1-1; D is uncertain. Looked up from germline, CDR1 is MNHEY and CDR2 is SVGAGI. The V end lost 0 bases, the J end lost 3 bases, and 11 bases lay between the germline ends. The CDR3 spans 15 residues. CDR3 region: CASSYSRGGYTEAFF. CDR3 nucleotide sequence: TGTGCCAGCAGTTACTCACGGGGAGGGTACACTGAAGCTTTCTTT.

The chain recombines TRBV4-1 with TRBJ1-2; 12 positions match TRBD1. The V segment lost 3 bases and the J segment 2 bases; nucleotides outside the gene matches: 1. The CDR3 extends over 15 amino acids. The germline CDR1 and CDR2 sequences are MGHRA and YSYEKL. CDR3 bases: TGCGCCAGCAGCCAGGGACAGGGGGCAAACTATGGCTACACCTTC. This gives the protein CASSQGQGANYGYTF.

This sequence joins TRBV6-6 and TRBJ1-5; maybe TRBD1 (5 bases). The CDR3 length is 14 residues. CDR1 is MNHNY and CDR2 is SVGAGI in the germline V gene (reference sequence). V shed 3 bases and J shed 0 bases, with 6 bases lying between them. The CDR3 loop reads CASSYDSSNQPQHF. In DNA form, the CDR3 reads TGTGCCAGCAGTTATGACAGTAGCAATCAGCCCCAGCATTTT.

The J gene is TRBJ2-5, the V gene TRBV5-6, with 7 bases identical to TRBD2. This CDR3 has 16 residues. Germline-derived CDR1 and CDR2 are SGHDT and YYEEEE. Losses at the gene ends were 4 bases for V and 3 bases for J; bases not matched to a gene: 12. The CDR3 spells CASSLPGRDGEETQYF. The DNA for the CDR3 is TGTGCCAGCAGCCTCCCGGGGAGGGATGGAGAAGAGACCCAGTACTTC.

This clone was picked up a small number of times. The rearrangement uses TRBV9 and TRBJ1-1, with a tentative D call TRBD1 (6 bases). This CDR3 contains 16 residues. The ends were cut back, 4 bases at V and 3 bases at J, with 19 bases in the middle. From germline, CDR1 is SGDLS and CDR2 YYNGEE. The CDR3 region has the DNA TGTGCCAGCAGCCCCACAGGGCCCGTGGACGACACTGAAGCTTTCTTT. Residues: CASSPTGPVDDTEAFF.

This clone showed up just once. V gene TRBV5-1 combines with J gene TRBJ2-1; maybe TRBD2 (6 bases). Trimming removed 3 bases from V and 9 bases from J, with 13 bases in between. Germline assignment: CDR1 SGHRS and CDR2 YFSETQ. This CDR3 contains 13 residues. The CDR3 DNA sequence: TGCGCCAGCAGCTGGGCGGGACGGCCTGAGCAGTTCTTC. Amino acid sequence: CASSWAGRPEQFF.

J is TRBJ2-2 and V is TRBV10-2; 11 bases line up with TRBD2. The CDR3 has 15 amino acids. The V and J ends lost 3 bases and 6 bases, in that order; junction bases with no gene match: 3. Germline V gives CDR1 WSHSY, CDR2 SAAADI. CDR3 bases: TGCGCCAGCAGTGAACTAGCGGGAGCGGCCGGGGAGCTGTTTTTT. Translation: CASSELAGAAGELFF.

The chain uses TRBV7-9 and TRBJ2-7; 7 bases line up with TRBD2. Germline V gene data show CDR1 as SEHNR and CDR2 as FQNEAQ (reference sequence). The CDR3 spans 12 residues. The CDR3 DNA reads TGTTCCAGCAGCTATGGGGGGGACGAGCAGTACGTC. It encodes CSSSYGGDEQYV.

In this sample, this clone turned up a few times. This rearrangement joins TRBV4-1 to TRBJ2-7; 11 positions match TRBD2. The CDR3 loop spans 15 amino acids. Germline-derived CDR1 and CDR2 are MGHRA and YSYEKL. Losses at the gene ends were 5 bases for V and 3 bases for J; bases not matched to a gene: 6. The DNA of the CDR3 is TGCGCCAGCAGCAATCTAGCGGGAGGCTACTACGAGCAGTACTTC. Translated, it gives CASSNLAGGYYEQYF.

To note about this clone: Other DNA sequences of this sample code for an identical CDR3. The chain couples TRBV5-1 to TRBJ1-3; 8 positions match TRBD1. Trimming removed 0 bases from V and 2 bases from J; junction bases left unmatched: 7. Germline values: CDR1 SGHRS, CDR2 YFSETQ. The CDR3 extends over 17 amino acids. CDR3 sequence: CASSLESLTGAGNTIYF. The CDR3 bases are TGCGCCAGCAGCTTGGAAAGCCTGACAGGGGCTGGAAACACCATATATTTT.

The chain employs TRBV25-1 and TRBJ2-1; D unclear. CDR1 is MGHDK and CDR2 is SYGVNS in the germline V gene. V lost 4 bases to trimming and J lost 4 bases, with 2 bases between them. The CDR3 contains 11 residues. This CDR3 reads CASSAYNEQFF. DNA of the CDR3: TGTGCCAGCAGTGCATACAATGAGCAGTTCTTC.

This clone was found once. This sequence joins TRBV5-6 and TRBJ2-7; no clear D gene. Trimming stripped 0 bases from V and 2 bases from J, with 21 bases between. Germline-derived CDR1 and CDR2 are SGHDT and YYEEEE. The CDR3 is 18 amino acids. The CDR3 DNA sequence: TGTGCCAGCAGCTTGGCTAGGTACGTCCACGAGAACCCCTACGAGCAGTACTTC. This translates into CASSLARYVHENPYEQYF. Full variable domain (missing parts from reference TRBV5-6 and TRBJ2-7): DAGVTQSPTHLIKTRGQQVTLRCSPKSGHDTVSWYQQALGQGPQFIFQYYEEEERQRGNFPDRFSGHQFPNYSSELNVNALLLGDSALYLCASSLARYVHENPYEQYFGPGTRLTVT.